This T cell receptor beta chain was documented in a study of blood T cell repertoires in COVID-19. Whole-study context: Sample material is recorded as cDNA or gDNA derived from T cells, B-cell-depleted T cells, or PBMCs.

The authors' processing: Estimation of nucleated cell counts relied on the amplification of reference gene primers. Profiled with immunoSEQ multiplex PCR; TCRdb holds only in-frame clones, not every one. The V and J calls and clone size come from that table; D and trimming were worked out from the DNA. This sample yields about 250,000 clones, of which roughly 80% are seen a single time; roughly 4.2% belongs to the top ten. The sequence was collected from a woman between 40 and 55 years old with active or convalescent COVID-19. Source material: peripheral blood.

The CDR3 loop is CASSSVAGTGELFF. The DNA of the CDR3 is TGTGCCAGCAGTTCGGTAGCGGGCACCGGGGAGCTGTTTTTT. J is TRBJ2-2 and V is TRBV6-4; 7 bases match TRBD2. The CDR3 spans 14 residues. Germline CDR1 is MRHNA and CDR2 is SNTAGT. The V and J ends lost 5 bases and 4 bases, in that order; junction bases with no gene match: 4.